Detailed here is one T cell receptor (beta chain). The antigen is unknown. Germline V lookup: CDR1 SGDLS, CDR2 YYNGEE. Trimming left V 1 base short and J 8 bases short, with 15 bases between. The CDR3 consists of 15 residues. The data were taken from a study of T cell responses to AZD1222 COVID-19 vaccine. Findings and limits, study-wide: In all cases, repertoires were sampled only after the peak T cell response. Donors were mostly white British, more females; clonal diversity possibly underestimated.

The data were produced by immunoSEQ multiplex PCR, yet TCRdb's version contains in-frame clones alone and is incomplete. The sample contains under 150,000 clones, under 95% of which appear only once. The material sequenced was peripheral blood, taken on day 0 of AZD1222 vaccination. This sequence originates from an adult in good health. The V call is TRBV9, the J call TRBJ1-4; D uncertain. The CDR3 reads CASSVTGSAKEKLFF. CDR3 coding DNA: TGTGCCAGCAGCGTAACCGGGTCCGCCAAGGAAAAACTGTTTTTT.